This T cell receptor beta chain stems from a study of cytomegalovirus exposure and HLA in healthy donors. About the study: There were some 410 genotyped donors. Of these, 81% fell in the genetic ancestry cluster associated with self-reported Caucasian donors. The study's findings and limits: Most subjects' HLA-A and HLA-B alleles were reportedly predicted from TCR beta sequences.

CDR3 length equals 16 residues. Germline CDR1 is KGHSH and CDR2 is LQKENI. V shed 3 bases and J shed 2 bases, with 17 bases lying between them. Turning to this clone: Its antigen is not known.

It was healthy bone marrow donors who served as donors. PCR amplification relied on 60 Vbeta primers (plus 13 Jbeta primers). Clones were read by immunoSEQ multiplex PCR, and TCRdb kept only the in-frame ones, dropping some. The data contain approximately 110,000 clones, 70% of them singletons. The source material was PBMCs. The source of this sequence is a man aged 35-49 years in good health and CMV-seropositive. The chain employs TRBV18 and TRBJ2-7; tentatively, D is TRBD2 (6 bases). The CDR3 sequence is CASSPTTGTVTYEQYF. CDR3 DNA: TGTGCCAGCTCACCGACTACCGGGACTGTCACCTACGAGCAGTACTTC.